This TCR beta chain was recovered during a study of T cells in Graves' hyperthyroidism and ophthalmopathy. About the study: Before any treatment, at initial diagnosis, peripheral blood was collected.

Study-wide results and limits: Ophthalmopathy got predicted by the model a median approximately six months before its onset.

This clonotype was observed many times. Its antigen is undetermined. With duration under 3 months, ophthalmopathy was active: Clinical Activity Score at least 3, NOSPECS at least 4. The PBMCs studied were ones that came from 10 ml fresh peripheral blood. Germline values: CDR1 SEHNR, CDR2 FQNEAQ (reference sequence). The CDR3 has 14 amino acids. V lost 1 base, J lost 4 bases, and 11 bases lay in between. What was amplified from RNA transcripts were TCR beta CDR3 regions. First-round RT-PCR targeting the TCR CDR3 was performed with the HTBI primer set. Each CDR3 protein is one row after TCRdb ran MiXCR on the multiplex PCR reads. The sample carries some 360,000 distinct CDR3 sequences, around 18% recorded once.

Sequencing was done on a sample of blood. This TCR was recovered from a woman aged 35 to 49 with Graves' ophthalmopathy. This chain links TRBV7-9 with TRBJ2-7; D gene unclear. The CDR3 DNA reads TGTGCCAGCAGCTTAGTCTCCCCCCCATACGAGCAGTACTTC. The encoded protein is CASSLVSPPYEQYF.